The clone carrying this T cell receptor beta chain was observed a few times. Its antigen is not identified. The entry originates in a study of cytomegalovirus exposure and HLA in healthy donors. As for the study in general: Tens of millions of unique TCRs from HLA-typed donors were held in an early release of data.

Notes on the study in general: Reportedly, cytomegalovirus status was diagnosed with high sensitivity and specificity. What a later analysis showed was that several of the most significant clusters appeared linked to common viral pathogens.

60 Vbeta and 13 Jbeta primers were used in PCR. Sequencing used immunoSEQ multiplex PCR; TCRdb keeps in-frame clones, though not all of them. The data contain some 170,000 clones, about 83% of them singletons. The sequence was obtained from a female donor in good health and CMV-seronegative. Sequencing input: PBMCs.

The CDR3 is CASTGTGEKSQYF. As DNA, the CDR3 is TGCGCCAGCACCGGGACAGGGGAAAAAAGTCAGTACTTC. The chain uses TRBV5-1 and TRBJ2-7, with 10 bases matching TRBD1. The CDR3 consists of 13 residues. Germline V gene sequence: CDR1 SGHRS, CDR2 YFSETQ. The V segment lost 6 bases and the J segment 10 bases; nucleotides outside the gene matches: 10. The full variable domain, its missing parts supplied by reference TRBV5-1 and TRBJ2-7, is KAGVTQTPRYLIKTRGQQVTLSCSPISGHRSVSWYQQTPGQGLQFLFEYFSETQRNKGNFPGRFSGRQFSNSRSEMNVSTLELGDSALYLCASTGTGEKSQYFGPGTRLTVT.